Listed here are 4 T cell receptor beta chains from one sample, sequenced in a study of cytotoxic CD8 clonotypes in ibrutinib-treated CLL. Data came from immunoSEQ multiplex PCR; TCRdb stores just in-frame clones and leaves some out. This sample has about 32,000 clones, with 71% found just once. Material: PBMCs, obtained at disease progression, from a patient treated with ibrutinib. Source of these receptors: a human donor with chronic lymphocytic leukemia.

The genes are TRBV7-9 and TRBJ2-6; D unresolved. Germline assignment: CDR1 SEHNR and CDR2 FQNEAQ (reference sequence). The CDR3 runs to 16 residues. Trimming cost V 5 bases and J 0 bases, with 11 bases left between them. The CDR3 DNA follows: TGTGCCAGCAGCCCCGAGATTAGCTCTGGGGCCAACGTCCTGACTTTC. It specifies CASSPEISSGANVLTF.

This sequence joins TRBV6-5 and TRBJ2-7; D remains unclear. The length of the CDR3 is 11 residues. Trimming pared 6 bases from V and 0 bases from J, leaving 3 bases between. CDR1 MNHEY and CDR2 SVGAGI come from the germline V gene. The CDR3 region has the DNA TGTGCCAGCAGGCGCTCCTACGAGCAGTACTTC. This encodes CASRRSYEQYF.

The V gene is TRBV6-5, the J gene TRBJ1-2, with 7 bases that match TRBD1. V shed 2 bases, J shed 7 bases, and the junction held 7 bases outside the gene matches. The CDR3 has 14 amino acids. Per germline, CDR1 MNHEY and CDR2 SVGAGI. The CDR3 here is CASSYRGGMFGYTF. CDR3 in DNA: TGTGCCAGCAGTTACAGAGGGGGCATGTTTGGCTACACCTTC.

This clone was seen a handful of times. The DNA of the CDR3 is TGTGCCAGCAGGGGGACTAGCGGGGGGTCGCGGGAGACCCAGTACTTC. It translates to CASRGTSGGSRETQYF. The chain recombines TRBV2 with TRBJ2-5; the match to TRBD2 covers 15 bases. The V gene's germline CDR1 is SNHLY and CDR2 FYNNEI. V lost 6 bases to trimming and J lost 5 bases; unmatched junction nucleotides: 7. The CDR3 is made up of 16 amino acids.